This TCR beta chain is drawn from a study of cytotoxic CD8 clonotypes in ibrutinib-treated CLL. A note on this clone: Antigen specificity is unknown.

Trimming took 0 bases from V and 0 from J; bases not matched to a gene: 6. Germline V gene lookup returns CDR1 SGHDN and CDR2 FVKESK. This CDR3 is 18 amino acids long. Study-wide findings and caveats: Circulating CD8+ T-cell counts were tracked by baseline clonality, which exceeded that of age-matched healthy donors.

Depth targeted 1 in 200,000 to 1 in 1 million T cells, averaging 10x coverage per clonotype. The assay was immunoSEQ multiplex PCR, and TCRdb's table has in-frame clones only and misses some. In the table there are some 300,000 clones, almost 80% of which are singletons. This chain connects TRBV14 to TRBJ2-1; 9 positions agree with TRBD2. The sample consisted of PBMCs, taken before ibrutinib treatment. This receptor was identified in a human donor with chronic lymphocytic leukemia. The CDR3 spells CASSQDLAGPSSYNEQFF. The CDR3 DNA is TGTGCCAGCAGCCAAGATCTAGCGGGACCAAGCTCCTACAATGAGCAGTTCTTC.